Reported below is one TCR beta chain. The sample comes from a study of cytomegalovirus exposure and HLA in healthy donors. The PCR made use of 60 Vbeta and 13 Jbeta primers. Method: immunoSEQ multiplex PCR; TCRdb's copy keeps in-frame clones and lacks some. The sample lists 100,000 to 150,000 clones; around 75% were seen once. The sequencing input was PBMCs. This receptor was taken from a woman between 50 and 59 years old in good health and CMV-seronegative.

For the CDR3, the DNA is TGTGCCAGCAGCTTGACAGTGAACACTGAAGCTTTCTTT. This encodes CASSLTVNTEAFF. The genes are TRBV13 and TRBJ1-1; maybe TRBD1 (5 bases). CDR1 is PRHDT and CDR2 is FYEKMQ in the germline V gene (reference sequence). CDR3 size: 13 residues. V was cut by 3 bases and J by 0 bases, with 5 bases left in between.